Listed below are T cell receptor beta chains from one sample, sequenced in a study of cytomegalovirus exposure and HLA in healthy donors. Produced via immunoSEQ multiplex PCR; TCRdb's table is partial and in-frame only. The sample has more than 90,000 clones; 75% to 90% are singletons. The sample consisted of PBMCs. These receptor sequences come from a man aged 18 to 30 in good health and CMV-seropositive. CDR3s include the opening cysteine and the closing phenylalanine or tryptophan. D genes are given only for firm matches. Not every row has a clone size; where given, it reads once, few, many or a size class.

>TRBV10-3|-|TRBJ1-1|-
TGTGCCATCAAACAGTCTGGTGGTGAAGCTTTCTTT
CAIKQSGGEAFF
>TRBV7-2|TRBD2|TRBJ2-7|-
TGTGCCAGCAGCTTAATTAGCGGGAGAACCTACGAGCAGTACTTC
CASSLISGRTYEQYF
>TRBV19|-|TRBJ1-3|-
TGTGCCAGTAGTATTGGGCATACCCTACTCTCTGGAAACACCATATATTTT
CASSIGHTLLSGNTIYF
>TRBV29-1|TRBD2|TRBJ2-3|-
TGCAGCGTCCCCACTAGCGGGGGTTACACAGATACGCAGTATTTT
CSVPTSGGYTDTQYF
>TRBV29-1|-|TRBJ1-6|-
TGCAGCGTGGGGATGGGGCCCAATTCACCCCTCCACTTT
CSVGMGPNSPLHF
>TRBV4-1|-|TRBJ1-1|-
TGCGCCAGCAGCCAAGAATGGGGGCCTGAAGCTTTCTTT
CASSQEWGPEAFF
>TRBV5-1|-|TRBJ2-5|-
TGCGCCAGCAGCGTATGGATCAGGGAACAAGAGACCCAGTACTTC
CASSVWIREQETQYF
>TRBV18|TRBD1|TRBJ1-2|once
TGTGCCAGCTCTCCGGACAGGAACCACTATGGCTACACCTTC
CASSPDRNHYGYTF
>TRBV6-5|-|TRBJ1-1|-
TGTGCCAGCAGTTACACGGGGAGGGACACTGAAGCTTTCTTT
CASSYTGRDTEAFF
>TRBV5-1|-|TRBJ2-1|once
TGCGCCAGCAGCTTGAGGCAGGTGGCCGACAATGAGCAGTTCTTC
CASSLRQVADNEQFF
>TRBV7-6|-|TRBJ2-1|-
TGTGCCAGCAGCTTAGCGGCAGCAGGGTTGACCTACAATGAGCAGTTCTTC
CASSLAAAGLTYNEQFF
>TRBV7-2|-|TRBJ1-4|-
TGTGCCAGCAGCCCGGACAGAAATGAAAAACTGTTTTTT
CASSPDRNEKLFF
>TRBV4-2|-|TRBJ1-1|-
TGTGCCAGCAGCCAAGATGGCAGGAACACTGAAGCTTTCTTT
CASSQDGRNTEAFF
>TRBV7-8|TRBD2|TRBJ2-3|-
TGTGCCAGCAGCTTAGCCCCTAGCGGGGTAACAGATACGCAGTATTTT
CASSLAPSGVTDTQYF